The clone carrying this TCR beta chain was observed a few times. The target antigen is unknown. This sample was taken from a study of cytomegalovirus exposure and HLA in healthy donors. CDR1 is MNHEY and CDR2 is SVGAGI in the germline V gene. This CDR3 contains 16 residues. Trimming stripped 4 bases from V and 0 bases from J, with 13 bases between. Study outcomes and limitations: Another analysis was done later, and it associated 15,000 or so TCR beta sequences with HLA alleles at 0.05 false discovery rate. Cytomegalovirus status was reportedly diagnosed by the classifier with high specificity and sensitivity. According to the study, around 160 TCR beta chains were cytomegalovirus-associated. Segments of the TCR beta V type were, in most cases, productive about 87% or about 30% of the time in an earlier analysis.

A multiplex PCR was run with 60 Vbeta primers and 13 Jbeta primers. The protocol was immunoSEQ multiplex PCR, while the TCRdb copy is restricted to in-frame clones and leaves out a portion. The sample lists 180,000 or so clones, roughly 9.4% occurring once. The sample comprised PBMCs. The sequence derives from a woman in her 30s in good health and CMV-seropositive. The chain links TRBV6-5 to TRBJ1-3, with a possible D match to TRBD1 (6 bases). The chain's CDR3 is CASSSVRGSSGNTIYF. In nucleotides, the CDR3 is TGTGCCAGCAGTTCAGTCAGGGGCAGCTCTGGAAACACCATATATTTT.